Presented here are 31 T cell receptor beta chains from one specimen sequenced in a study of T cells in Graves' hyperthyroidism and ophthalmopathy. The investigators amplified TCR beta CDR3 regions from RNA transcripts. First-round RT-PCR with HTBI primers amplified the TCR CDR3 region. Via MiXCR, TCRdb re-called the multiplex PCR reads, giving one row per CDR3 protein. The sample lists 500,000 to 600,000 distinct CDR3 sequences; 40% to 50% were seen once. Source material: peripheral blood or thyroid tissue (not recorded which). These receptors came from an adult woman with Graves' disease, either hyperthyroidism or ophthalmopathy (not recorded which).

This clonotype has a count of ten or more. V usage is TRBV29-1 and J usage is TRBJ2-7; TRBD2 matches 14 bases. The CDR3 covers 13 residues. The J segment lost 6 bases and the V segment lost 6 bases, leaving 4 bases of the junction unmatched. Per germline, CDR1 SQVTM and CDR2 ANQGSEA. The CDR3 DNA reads TGCAGCGTAGGGACTAGCGGGAGTCTCGAGCAGTACTTC. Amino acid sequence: CSVGTSGSLEQYF.

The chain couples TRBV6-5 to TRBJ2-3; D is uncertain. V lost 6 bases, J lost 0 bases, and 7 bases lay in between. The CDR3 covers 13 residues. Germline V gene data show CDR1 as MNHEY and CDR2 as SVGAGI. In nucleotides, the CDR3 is TGTGCCAGCAGGGCGACTAGCACAGATACGCAGTATTTT. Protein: CASRATSTDTQYF.

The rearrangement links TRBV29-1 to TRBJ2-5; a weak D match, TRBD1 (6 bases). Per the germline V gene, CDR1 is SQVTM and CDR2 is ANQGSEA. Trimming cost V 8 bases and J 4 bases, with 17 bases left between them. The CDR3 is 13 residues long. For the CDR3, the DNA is TGCAGCACTCCTACAGGGTTTGGAGAGACCCAGTACTTC. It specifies CSTPTGFGETQYF. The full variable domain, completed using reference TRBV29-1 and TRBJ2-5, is SAVISQKPSRDICQRGTSLTIQCQVDSQVTMMFWYRQQPGQSLTLIATANQGSEATYESGFVIDKFPISRPNLTFSTLTVSNMSPEDSSIYLCSTPTGFGETQYFGPGTRLLVL.

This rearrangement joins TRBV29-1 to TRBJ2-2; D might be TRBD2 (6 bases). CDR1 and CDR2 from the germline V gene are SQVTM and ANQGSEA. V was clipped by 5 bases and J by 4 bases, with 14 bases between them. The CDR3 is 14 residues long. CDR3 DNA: TGCAGCGTTTGGGGAGGAGCCCTCACCGGGGAGCTGTTTTTT. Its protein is CSVWGGALTGELFF.

In nucleotides, the CDR3 is TGTGCCAGCAGTCGAACAGGGGTGGATGGCTACACCTTC. This codes for CASSRTGVDGYTF. The chain recombines TRBV28 with TRBJ1-2; TRBD1 matches at 7 bases. The CDR3 has 13 residues. CDR1 and CDR2 (germline): MDHEN, SYDVKM. Trimming cost V 5 bases and J 6 bases; bases outside gene matches: 6.

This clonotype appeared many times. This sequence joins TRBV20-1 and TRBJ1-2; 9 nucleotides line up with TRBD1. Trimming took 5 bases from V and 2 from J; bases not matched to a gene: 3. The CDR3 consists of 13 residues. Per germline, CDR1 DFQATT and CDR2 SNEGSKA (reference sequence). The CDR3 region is CSASGTGNYGYTF. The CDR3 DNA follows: TGCAGTGCTTCAGGGACAGGGAACTATGGCTACACCTTC.

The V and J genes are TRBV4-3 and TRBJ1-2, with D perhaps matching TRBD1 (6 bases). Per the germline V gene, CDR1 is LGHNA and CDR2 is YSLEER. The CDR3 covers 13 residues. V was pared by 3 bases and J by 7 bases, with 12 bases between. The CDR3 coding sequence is TGCGCCAGCAGCCATGGGGGGCGGGCTGGCTACACCTTC. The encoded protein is CASSHGGRAGYTF.

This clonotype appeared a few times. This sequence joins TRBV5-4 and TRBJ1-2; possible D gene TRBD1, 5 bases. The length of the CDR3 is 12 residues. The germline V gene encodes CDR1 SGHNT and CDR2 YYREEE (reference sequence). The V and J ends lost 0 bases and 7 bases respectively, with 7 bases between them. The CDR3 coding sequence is TGTGCCAGCAGCTTGGCAGGGCGTGGCTACACCTTC. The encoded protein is CASSLAGRGYTF.

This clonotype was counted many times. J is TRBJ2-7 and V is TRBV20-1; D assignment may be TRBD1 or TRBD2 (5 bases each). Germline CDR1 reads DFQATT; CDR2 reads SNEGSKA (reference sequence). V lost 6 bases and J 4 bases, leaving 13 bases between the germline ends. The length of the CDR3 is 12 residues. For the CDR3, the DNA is TGCAGTGCAAGGGACGGAAGATACGAGCAGTACTTC. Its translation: CSARDGRYEQYF.

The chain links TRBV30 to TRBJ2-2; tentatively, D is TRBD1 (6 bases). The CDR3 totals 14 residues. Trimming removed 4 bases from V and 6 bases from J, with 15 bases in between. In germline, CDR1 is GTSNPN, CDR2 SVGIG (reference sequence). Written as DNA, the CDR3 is TGTGCCTGGACCCTATCAGGGGTAGCCGGGGAGCTGTTTTTT. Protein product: CAWTLSGVAGELFF.

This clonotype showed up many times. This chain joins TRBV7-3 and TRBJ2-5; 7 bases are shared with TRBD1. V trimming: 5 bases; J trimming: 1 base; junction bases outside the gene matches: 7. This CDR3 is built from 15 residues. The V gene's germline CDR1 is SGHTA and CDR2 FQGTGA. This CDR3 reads CASSGTGARQETQYF. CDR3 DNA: TGTGCCAGCAGCGGAACAGGGGCCCGCCAAGAGACCCAGTACTTC.

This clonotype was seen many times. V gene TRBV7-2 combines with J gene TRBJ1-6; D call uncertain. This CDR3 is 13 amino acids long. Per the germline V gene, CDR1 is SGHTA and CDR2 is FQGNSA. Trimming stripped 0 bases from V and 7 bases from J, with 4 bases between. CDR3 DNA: TGTGCCAGCAGCTTAGCCCGGAATTCACCCCTCCACTTT. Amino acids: CASSLARNSPLHF.

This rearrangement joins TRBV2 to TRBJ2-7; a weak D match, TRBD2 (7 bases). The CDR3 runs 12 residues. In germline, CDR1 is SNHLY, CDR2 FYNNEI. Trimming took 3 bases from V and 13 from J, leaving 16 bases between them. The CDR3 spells CASSDVGGPRYF. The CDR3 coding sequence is TGTGCCAGCAGTGACGTGGGGGGGCCGCGATACTTC.

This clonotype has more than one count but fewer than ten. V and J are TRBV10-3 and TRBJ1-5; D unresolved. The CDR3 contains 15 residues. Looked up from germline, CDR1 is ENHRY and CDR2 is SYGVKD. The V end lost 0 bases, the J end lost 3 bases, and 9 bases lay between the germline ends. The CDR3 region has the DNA TGTGCCATCAGTGAGTCAATCACTAACAATCAGCCCCAGCATTTT. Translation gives CAISESITNNQPQHF.

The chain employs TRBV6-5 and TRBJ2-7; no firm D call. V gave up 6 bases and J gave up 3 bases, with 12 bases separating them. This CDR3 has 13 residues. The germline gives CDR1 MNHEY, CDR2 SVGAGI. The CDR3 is CASRGPSGYEQYF. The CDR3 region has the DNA TGTGCCAGCAGAGGGCCATCGGGCTACGAGCAGTACTTC.

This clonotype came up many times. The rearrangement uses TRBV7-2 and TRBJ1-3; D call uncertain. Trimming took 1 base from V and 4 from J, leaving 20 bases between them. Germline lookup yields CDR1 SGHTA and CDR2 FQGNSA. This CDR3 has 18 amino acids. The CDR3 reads CASSLGPSRHGGGNTIYF. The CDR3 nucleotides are TGTGCCAGCAGCTTAGGCCCCTCCCGACACGGTGGAGGAAACACCATATATTTT.

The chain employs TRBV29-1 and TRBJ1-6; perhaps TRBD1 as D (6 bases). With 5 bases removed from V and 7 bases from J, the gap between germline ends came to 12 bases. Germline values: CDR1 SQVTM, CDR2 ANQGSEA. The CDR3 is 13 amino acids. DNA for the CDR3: TGCAGCGTTCGCCGGACAGAAAATTCACCCCTCCACTTT. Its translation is CSVRRTENSPLHF.

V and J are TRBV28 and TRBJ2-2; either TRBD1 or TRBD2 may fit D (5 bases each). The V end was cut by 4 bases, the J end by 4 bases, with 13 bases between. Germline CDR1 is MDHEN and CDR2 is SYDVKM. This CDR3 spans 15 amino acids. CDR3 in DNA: TGTGCCAGCAGTTCTCCGGGGCGTGGCACCGGGGAGCTGTTTTTT. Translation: CASSSPGRGTGELFF.

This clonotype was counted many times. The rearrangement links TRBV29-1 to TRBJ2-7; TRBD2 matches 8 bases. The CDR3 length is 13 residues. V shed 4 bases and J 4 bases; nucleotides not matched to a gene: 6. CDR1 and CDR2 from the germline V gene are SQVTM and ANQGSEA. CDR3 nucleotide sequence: TGCAGCGTTGGCGGGACTAGGCTTTACGAGCAGTACTTC. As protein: CSVGGTRLYEQYF.

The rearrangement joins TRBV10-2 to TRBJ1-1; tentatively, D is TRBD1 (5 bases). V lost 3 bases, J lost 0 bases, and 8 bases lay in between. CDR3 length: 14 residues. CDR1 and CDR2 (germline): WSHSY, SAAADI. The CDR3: CASSETGMNTEAFF. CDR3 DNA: TGCGCCAGCAGTGAAACAGGCATGAACACTGAAGCTTTCTTT.

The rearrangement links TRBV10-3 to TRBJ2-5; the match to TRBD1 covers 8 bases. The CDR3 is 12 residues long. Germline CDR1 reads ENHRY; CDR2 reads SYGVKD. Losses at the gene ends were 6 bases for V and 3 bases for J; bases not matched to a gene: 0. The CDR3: CAIRDREETQYF. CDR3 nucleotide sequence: TGTGCCATCAGGGACAGGGAAGAGACCCAGTACTTC.

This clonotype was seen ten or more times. The CDR3 bases are TGTGCCAGCAGACAGGACAGCGATAACACTGAAGCTTTCTTT. Protein product: CASRQDSDNTEAFF. V and J are TRBV7-3 and TRBJ1-1, with D perhaps matching TRBD1 (6 bases). Trimming cost V 6 bases and J 2 bases, with 13 bases left between them. Germline V lookup: CDR1 SGHTA, CDR2 FQGTGA. The CDR3 is 14 amino acids.

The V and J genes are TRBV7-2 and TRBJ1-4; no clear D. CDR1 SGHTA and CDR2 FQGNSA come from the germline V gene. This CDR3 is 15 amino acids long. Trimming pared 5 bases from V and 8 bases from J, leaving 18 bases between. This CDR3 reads CASSTRTVVLEKLFF. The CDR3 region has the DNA TGTGCCAGCAGCACCCGGACGGTAGTTTTGGAAAAACTGTTTTTT.

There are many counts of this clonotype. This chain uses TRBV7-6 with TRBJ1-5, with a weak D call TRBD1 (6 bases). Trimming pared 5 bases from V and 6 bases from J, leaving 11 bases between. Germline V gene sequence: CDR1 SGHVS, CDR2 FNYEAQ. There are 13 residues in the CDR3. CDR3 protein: CASSPGGAQPQHF. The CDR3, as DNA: TGTGCCAGCAGCCCCGGGGGGGCTCAGCCCCAGCATTTT.

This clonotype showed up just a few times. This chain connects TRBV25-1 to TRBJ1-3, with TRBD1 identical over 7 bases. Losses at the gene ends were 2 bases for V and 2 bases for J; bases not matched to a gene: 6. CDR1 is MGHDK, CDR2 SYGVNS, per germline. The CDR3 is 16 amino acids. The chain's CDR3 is CASSEVGQGAGNTIYF. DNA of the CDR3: TGTGCCAGCAGTGAAGTAGGCCAGGGGGCTGGAAACACCATATATTTT. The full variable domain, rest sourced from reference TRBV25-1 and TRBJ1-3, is EADIYQTPRYLVIGTGKKITLECSQTMGHDKMYWYQQDPGMELHLIHYSYGVNSTEKGDLSSESTVSRIRTEHFPLTLESARPSHTSQYLCASSEVGQGAGNTIYFGEGSWLTVV.

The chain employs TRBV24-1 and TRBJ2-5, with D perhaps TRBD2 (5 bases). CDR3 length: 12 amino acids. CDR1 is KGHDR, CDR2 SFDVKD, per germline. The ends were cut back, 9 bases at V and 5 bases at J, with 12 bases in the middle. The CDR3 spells CATASTGETQYF. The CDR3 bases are TGTGCCACCGCCTCCACGGGGGAGACCCAGTACTTC.

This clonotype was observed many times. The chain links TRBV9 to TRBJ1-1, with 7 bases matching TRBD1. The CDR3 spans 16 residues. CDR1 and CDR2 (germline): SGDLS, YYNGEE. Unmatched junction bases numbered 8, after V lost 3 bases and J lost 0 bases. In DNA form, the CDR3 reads TGTGCCAGCAGCGAGGGGGCAGAAAACATGAACACTGAAGCTTTCTTT. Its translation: CASSEGAENMNTEAFF.

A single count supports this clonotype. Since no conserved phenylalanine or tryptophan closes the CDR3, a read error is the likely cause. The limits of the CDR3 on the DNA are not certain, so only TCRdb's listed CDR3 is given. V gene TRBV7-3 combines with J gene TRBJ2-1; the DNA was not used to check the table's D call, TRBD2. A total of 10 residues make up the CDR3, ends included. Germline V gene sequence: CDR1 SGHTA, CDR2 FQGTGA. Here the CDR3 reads CASSPTHSLT.

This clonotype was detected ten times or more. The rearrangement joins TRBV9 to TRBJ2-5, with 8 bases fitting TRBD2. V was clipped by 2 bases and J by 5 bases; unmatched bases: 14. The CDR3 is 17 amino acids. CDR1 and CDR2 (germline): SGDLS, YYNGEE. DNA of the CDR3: TGTGCCAGCAGCGTCGGAAGATCAGCGGGAGCAACCGAGACCCAGTACTTC. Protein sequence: CASSVGRSAGATETQYF.

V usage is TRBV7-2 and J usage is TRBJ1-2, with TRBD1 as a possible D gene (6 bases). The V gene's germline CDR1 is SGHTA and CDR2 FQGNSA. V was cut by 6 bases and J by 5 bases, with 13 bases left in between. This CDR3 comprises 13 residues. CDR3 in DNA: TGTGCCAGCAGTTGGACGGGGGCTTATGGCTACACCTTC. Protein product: CASSWTGAYGYTF.

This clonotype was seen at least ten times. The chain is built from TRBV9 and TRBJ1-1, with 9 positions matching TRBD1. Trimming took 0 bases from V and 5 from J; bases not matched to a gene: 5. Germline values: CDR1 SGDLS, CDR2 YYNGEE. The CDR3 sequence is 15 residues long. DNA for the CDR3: TGTGCCAGCAGCGTAGAAACAGGGGGCCGGACTGAAGCTTTCTTT. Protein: CASSVETGGRTEAFF.